The clone carrying this T cell receptor beta chain has at least ten counts. The antigen is undetermined. This record comes from a study of T cells in Graves' hyperthyroidism and ophthalmopathy. The CDR3 covers 16 residues. Germline V lookup: CDR1 SGHRS, CDR2 YFSETQ. V was pared by 0 bases and J by 0 bases, with 9 bases between. TCR beta CDR3 regions were amplified from RNA transcripts. In the first-round RT-PCR of the TCR CDR3, the HTBI primer set was used. TCRdb called the multiplex PCR reads again in MiXCR, with one record for every CDR3 protein. The sample yields 400,000 to 600,000 distinct CDR3 sequences, around 21% seen once. Graves' hyperthyroidism is called stable when ophthalmopathy does not progress within 18 months. Source material for PBMCs was roughly 10 ml fresh peripheral blood. Study results and caveats: The model's output predicted ophthalmopathy at a median of 6.5 months prior to onset. Expanded thyroid clonotypes (above 0.001) were mostly also found in blood.

This chain links TRBV5-1 with TRBJ2-2, with no clear D. Specimen: blood. The sequence derives from a man between 18 and 29 years old with Graves' hyperthyroidism. The CDR3 DNA reads TGCGCCAGCAGCTTGGCACGCACCGCGAACACCGGGGAGCTGTTTTTT. Protein sequence: CASSLARTANTGELFF.